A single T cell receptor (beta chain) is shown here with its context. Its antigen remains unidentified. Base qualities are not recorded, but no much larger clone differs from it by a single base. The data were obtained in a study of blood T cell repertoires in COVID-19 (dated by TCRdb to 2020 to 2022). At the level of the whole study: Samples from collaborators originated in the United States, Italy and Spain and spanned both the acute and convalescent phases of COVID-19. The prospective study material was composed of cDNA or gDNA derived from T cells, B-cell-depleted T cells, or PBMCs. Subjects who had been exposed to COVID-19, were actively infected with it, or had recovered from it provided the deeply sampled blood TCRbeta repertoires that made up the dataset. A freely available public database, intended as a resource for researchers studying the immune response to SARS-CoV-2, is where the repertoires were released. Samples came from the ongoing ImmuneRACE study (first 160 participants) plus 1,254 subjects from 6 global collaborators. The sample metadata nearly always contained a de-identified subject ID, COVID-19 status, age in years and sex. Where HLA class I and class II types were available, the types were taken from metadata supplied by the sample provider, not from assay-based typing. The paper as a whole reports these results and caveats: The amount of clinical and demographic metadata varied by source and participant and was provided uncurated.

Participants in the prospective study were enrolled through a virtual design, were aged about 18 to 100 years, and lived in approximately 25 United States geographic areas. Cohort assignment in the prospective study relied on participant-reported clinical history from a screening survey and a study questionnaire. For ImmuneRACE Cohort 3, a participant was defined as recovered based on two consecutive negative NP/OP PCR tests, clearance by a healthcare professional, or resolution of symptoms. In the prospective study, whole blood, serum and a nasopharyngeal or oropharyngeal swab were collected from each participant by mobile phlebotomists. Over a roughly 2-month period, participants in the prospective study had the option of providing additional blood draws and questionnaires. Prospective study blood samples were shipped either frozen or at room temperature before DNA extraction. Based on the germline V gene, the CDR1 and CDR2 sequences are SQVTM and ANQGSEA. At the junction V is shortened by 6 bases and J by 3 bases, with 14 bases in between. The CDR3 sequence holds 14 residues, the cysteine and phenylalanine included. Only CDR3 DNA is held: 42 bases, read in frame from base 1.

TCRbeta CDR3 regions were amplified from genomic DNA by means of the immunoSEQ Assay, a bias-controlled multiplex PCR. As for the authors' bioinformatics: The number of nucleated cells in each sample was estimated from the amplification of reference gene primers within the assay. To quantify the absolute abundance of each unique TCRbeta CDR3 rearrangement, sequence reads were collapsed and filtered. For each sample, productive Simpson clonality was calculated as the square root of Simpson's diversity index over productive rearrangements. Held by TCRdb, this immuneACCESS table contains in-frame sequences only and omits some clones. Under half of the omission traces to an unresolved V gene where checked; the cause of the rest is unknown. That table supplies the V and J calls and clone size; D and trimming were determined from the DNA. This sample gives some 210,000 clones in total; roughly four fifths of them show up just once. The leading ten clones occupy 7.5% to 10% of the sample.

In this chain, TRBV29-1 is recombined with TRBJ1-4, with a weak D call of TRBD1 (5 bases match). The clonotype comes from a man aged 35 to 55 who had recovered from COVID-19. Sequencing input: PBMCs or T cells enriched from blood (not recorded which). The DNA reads TGCAGCGTCGGGGGTTTGTCAGCTAATGAAAAACTGTTTTTT. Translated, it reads CSVGGLSANEKLFF.